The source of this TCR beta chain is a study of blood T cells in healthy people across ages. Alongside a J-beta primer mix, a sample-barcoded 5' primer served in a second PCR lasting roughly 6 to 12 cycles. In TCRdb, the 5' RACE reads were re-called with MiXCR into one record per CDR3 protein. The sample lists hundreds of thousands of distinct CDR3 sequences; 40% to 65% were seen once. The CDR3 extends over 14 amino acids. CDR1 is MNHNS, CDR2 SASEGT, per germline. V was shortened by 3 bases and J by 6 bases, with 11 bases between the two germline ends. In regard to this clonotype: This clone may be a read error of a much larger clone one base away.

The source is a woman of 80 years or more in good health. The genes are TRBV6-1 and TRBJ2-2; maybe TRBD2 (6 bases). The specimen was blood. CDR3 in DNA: TGTGCCAGCAGTGACGCGCGGGATCCCGGGGAGCTGTTTTTT. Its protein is CASSDARDPGELFF.